This record looks at one TCR beta chain sequence and its context. Its antigen remains unidentified. Assay used: immunoSEQ multiplex PCR; TCRdb lists only in-frame clones, some missing. Altogether around 28,000 clones are present, over 80% being singletons, with the ten largest covering about 0.94%. These data belong to a study of T cells in narcolepsy. Overall study context: Patients with NT1 or NT2 and healthy control donors were enrolled. Study observations and caveats: Same-patient CSF and blood CD4+ T cell clonotypes included HCRT-specific and TRIB2-specific autoreactive ones. Reportedly, autoreactive clonotypes were serially detected in patients' blood but not controls'.

The sequence derives from a human donor with narcolepsy. The sequenced sample consisted of CD45RA- memory CD4+ T cells from PBMCs.

CDR3 in amino acids: CSVEPGFNQPQHF. CDR3 coding DNA: TGCAGCGTTGAACCAGGGTTCAATCAGCCCCAGCATTTT. The rearrangement joins TRBV29-1 to TRBJ1-5, with D possibly TRBD1 on 5 matching bases. Germline V gene data show CDR1 as SQVTM and CDR2 as ANQGSEA. CDR3 length equals 13 residues. V gave up 2 bases and J gave up 3 bases, with 8 bases separating them.